Shown below are 8 T cell receptor beta chains from a single sample sequenced in a study of shared clonotypes between healthy human individuals. Using immunoSEQ multiplex PCR, the repertoire was profiled, and TCRdb retains in-frame clones only, with some absent. The data show some 1.5 million clones, approximately 98% seen once. The sequencing sample was made of naive CD4+ T cells sorted from blood. Subset given: CD45RA+ positively selected. The receptors come from a man aged 30 to 39 in good health.

The count of this clone is one. This rearrangement joins TRBV6-1 to TRBJ1-2; the match to TRBD1 covers 8 bases. Unmatched junction bases numbered 4, after V lost 6 bases and J lost 1 base. There are 14 residues in the CDR3. Per germline, CDR1 MNHNS and CDR2 SASEGT. CDR3 residues: CASRGTGVNYGYTF. The CDR3 nucleotides are TGTGCCAGCAGGGGGACAGGAGTTAACTATGGCTACACCTTC.

The CDR3 DNA follows: TGTGCTAGTGCCCGAACAGGTATCTTGCCTCTAGCCGAAGCTTTCTTT. Translating it yields CASARTGILPLAEAFF. The rearrangement joins TRBV12-5 to TRBJ1-1; possibly TRBD1 for D (5 bases). From germline, CDR1 is LGHNT and CDR2 FRNRAP. The CDR3 totals 16 residues. Trimming cost V 7 bases and J 8 bases, with 26 bases left between them.

V gene TRBV11-2 combines with J gene TRBJ1-4; TRBD1 agrees at 7 bases. Germline V CDR1 and CDR2: SGHAT, FQNNGV. CDR3 length: 18 residues. V shed 3 bases and J 5 bases; nucleotides not matched to a gene: 15. The CDR3 DNA sequence: TGTGCCAGCAGCTTGCTCAGCGGGGCGGGACAGTTAAATGAAAAACTGTTTTTT. Its protein product is CASSLLSGAGQLNEKLFF.

The chain employs TRBV5-4 and TRBJ1-3; D perhaps matches TRBD1 (5 bases). V shed 0 bases and J shed 2 bases, with 9 bases lying between them. The CDR3 is 15 amino acids. CDR1 and CDR2 from the germline V gene are SGHNT and YYREEE (reference sequence). This CDR3 is CASSLVPGTGNTIYF. The CDR3 nucleotides are TGTGCCAGCAGCTTGGTTCCAGGGACTGGAAACACCATATATTTT.

The chain has TRBV9 and TRBJ2-7; D call uncertain. Germline CDR1 and CDR2: SGDLS and YYNGEE. Trimming pared 0 bases from V and 6 bases from J, leaving 10 bases between. The length of the CDR3 is 13 residues. CDR3 region: CASSVAVSGEQYF. In DNA form, the CDR3 reads TGTGCCAGCAGCGTAGCTGTATCAGGCGAGCAGTACTTC.

The chain links TRBV4-3 to TRBJ1-2; D is undetermined. The CDR3 has 14 amino acids. Germline values: CDR1 LGHNA, CDR2 YSLEER. V was trimmed by 0 bases and J by 4 bases, leaving 9 bases between them. CDR3 in amino acids: CASSQDRSSYGYTF. Here the CDR3 DNA reads TGCGCCAGCAGCCAAGACAGATCTAGCTATGGCTACACCTTC.

This chain connects TRBV19 to TRBJ2-2; unclear D gene. The germline V gene encodes CDR1 LNHDA and CDR2 SQIVND (reference sequence). There are 16 residues in the CDR3. The V and J ends lost 6 bases and 2 bases respectively, with 16 bases between them. The CDR3 DNA is TGTGCCAGTAGACCCACAGTTTCCCCAAACACCGGGGAGCTGTTTTTT. As protein: CASRPTVSPNTGELFF.

For the CDR3, the DNA is TGCGCCAGCAGCTTACGCCTCTCTCCCGGGACCATCTCTGAAAAACTGTTTTTT. Translated, it gives CASSLRLSPGTISEKLFF. J is TRBJ1-4 and V is TRBV4-3, with a weak D call TRBD1 (5 bases). V was cut by 5 bases and J by 7 bases, with 26 bases left in between. The germline CDR1 and CDR2 sequences are LGHNA and YSLEER. This CDR3 spans 18 amino acids.